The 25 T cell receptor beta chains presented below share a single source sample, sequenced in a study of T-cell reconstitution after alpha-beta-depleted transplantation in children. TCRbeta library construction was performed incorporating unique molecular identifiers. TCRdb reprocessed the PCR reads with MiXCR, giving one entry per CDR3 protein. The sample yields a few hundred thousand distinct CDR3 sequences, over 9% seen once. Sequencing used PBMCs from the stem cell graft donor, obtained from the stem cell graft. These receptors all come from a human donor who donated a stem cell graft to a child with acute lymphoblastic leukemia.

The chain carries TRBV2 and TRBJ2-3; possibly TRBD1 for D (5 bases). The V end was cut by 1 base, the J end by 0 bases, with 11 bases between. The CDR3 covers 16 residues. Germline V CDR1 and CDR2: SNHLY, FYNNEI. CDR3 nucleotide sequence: TGTGCCAGCAGTGAAGACAGGTCGCCAAGCACAGATACGCAGTATTTT. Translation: CASSEDRSPSTDTQYF.

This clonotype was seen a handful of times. The CDR3 DNA sequence: TGTGCCAGCAGTCCCGCCGCGGCTTTCTTTAGCAATCAGCCCCAGCATTTT. Residues: CASSPAAAFFSNQPQHF. The rearrangement uses TRBV6-1 and TRBJ1-5; no reliable D call. Trimming took off 5 bases at V and 0 bases at J, with 17 bases between the two ends. The CDR3 is 17 amino acids. Per the germline V gene, CDR1 is MNHNS and CDR2 is SASEGT.

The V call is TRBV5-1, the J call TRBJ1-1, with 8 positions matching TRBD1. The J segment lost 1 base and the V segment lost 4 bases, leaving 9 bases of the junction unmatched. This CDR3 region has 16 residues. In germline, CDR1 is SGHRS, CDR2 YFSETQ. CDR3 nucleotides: TGCGCCAGCAGCGCGGCAGGACAGGGAAAGAACACTGAAGCTTTCTTT. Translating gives CASSAAGQGKNTEAFF.

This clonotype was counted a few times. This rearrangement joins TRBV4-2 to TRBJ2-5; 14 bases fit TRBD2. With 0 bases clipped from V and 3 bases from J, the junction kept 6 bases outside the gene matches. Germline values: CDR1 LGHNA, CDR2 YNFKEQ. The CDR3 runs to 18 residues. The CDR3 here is CASSQEGTSGRSEETQYF. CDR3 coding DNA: TGTGCCAGCAGCCAAGAAGGGACTAGCGGGAGATCCGAAGAGACCCAGTACTTC.

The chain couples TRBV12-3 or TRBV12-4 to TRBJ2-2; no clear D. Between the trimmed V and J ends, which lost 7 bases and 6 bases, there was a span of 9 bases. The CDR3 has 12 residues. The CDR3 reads CASTPRAGELFF. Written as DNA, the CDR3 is TGTGCCAGCACCCCACGGGCCGGGGAGCTGTTTTTT.

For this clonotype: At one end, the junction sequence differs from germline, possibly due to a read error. The CDR3 sequence is CASSLRPQRVSYDQYF. Here the CDR3 DNA reads TGTGCCAGCAGTTTGCGACCCCAGCGGGTTTCCTACGACCAGTACTTC. The rearrangement links TRBV28 to TRBJ2-7; maybe TRBD2 (6 bases). The CDR3 consists of 16 residues. Germline values: CDR1 MDHEN, CDR2 SYDVKM.

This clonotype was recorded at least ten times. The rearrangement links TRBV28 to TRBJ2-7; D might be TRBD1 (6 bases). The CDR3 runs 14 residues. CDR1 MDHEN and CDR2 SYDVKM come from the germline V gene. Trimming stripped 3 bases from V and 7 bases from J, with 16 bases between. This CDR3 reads CASSFPGTQGEQYF. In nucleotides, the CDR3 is TGTGCCAGCAGTTTTCCCGGGACACAGGGAGAGCAGTACTTC.

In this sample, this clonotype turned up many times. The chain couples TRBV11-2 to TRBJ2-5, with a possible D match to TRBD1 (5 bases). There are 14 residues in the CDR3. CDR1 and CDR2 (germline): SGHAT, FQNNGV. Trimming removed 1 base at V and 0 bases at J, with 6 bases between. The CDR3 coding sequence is TGTGCCAGCAGCTTAGGGGGCGACCAAGAGACCCAGTACTTC. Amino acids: CASSLGGDQETQYF.

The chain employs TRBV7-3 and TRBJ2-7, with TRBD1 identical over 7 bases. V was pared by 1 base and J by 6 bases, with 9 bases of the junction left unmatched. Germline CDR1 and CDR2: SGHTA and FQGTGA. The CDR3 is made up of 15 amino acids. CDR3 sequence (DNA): TGTGCCAGCAGCTTAATGGGAAACCGACAGGGCGAGCAGTACTTC. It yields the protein CASSLMGNRQGEQYF.

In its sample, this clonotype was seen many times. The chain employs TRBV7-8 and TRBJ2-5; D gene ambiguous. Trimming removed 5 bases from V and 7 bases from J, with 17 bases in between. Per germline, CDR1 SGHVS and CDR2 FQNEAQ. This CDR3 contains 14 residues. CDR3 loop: CASSPRVGIGTQYF. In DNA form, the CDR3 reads TGTGCCAGCAGCCCTAGGGTTGGGATTGGGACCCAGTACTTC.

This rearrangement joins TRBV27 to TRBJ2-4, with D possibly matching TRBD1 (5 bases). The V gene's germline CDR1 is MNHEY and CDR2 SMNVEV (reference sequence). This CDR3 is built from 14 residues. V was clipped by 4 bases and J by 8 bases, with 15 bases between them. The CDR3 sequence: CASSSLDNTDIQYF. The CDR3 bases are TGTGCCAGCAGTTCCCTGGACAATACGGACATTCAGTACTTC.

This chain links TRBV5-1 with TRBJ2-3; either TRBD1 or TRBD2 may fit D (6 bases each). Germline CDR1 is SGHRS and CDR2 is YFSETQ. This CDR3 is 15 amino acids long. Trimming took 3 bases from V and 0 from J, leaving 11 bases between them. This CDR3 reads CASSSGGLSTDTQYF. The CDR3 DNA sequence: TGCGCCAGCAGCTCCGGGGGCCTCAGCACAGATACGCAGTATTTT.

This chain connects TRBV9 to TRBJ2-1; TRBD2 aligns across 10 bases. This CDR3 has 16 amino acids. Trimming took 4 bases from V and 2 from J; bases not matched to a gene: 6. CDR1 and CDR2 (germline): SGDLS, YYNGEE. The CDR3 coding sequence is TGTGCCAGCAGCCCCCTAGCGGGAGCTCCCTACAATGAGCAGTTCTTC. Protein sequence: CASSPLAGAPYNEQFF.

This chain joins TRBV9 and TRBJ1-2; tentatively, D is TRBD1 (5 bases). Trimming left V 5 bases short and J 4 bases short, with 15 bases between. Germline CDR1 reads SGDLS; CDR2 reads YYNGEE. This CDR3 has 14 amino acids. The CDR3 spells CASRGESRPYGYTF. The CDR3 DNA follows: TGTGCCAGCAGGGGGGAAAGCAGACCCTATGGCTACACCTTC.

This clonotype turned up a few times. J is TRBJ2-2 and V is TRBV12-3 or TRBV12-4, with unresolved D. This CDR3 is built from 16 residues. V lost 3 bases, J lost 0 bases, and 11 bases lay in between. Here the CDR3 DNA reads TGTGCCAGCAGTTTCGTTTTTGGGCCGAACACCGGGGAGCTGTTTTTT. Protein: CASSFVFGPNTGELFF.

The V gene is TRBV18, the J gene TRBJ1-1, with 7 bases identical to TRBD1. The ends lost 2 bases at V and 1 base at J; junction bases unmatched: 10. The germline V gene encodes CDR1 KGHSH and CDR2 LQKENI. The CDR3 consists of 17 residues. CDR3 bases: TGTGCCAGCTCACCAAACCCCATAGGGACAGCGAACACTGAAGCTTTCTTT. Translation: CASSPNPIGTANTEAFF.

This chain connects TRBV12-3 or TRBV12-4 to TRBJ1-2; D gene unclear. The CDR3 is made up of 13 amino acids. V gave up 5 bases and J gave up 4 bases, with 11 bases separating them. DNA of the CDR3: TGTGCCAGCAGTCGGACGGAACTCTATGGCTACACCTTC. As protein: CASSRTELYGYTF.

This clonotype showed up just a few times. CDR3 DNA sequence: TGTGCCAGCAGCCAAGATGGGACTAGCCAGGGATACGAGCAGTACTTC. Translating it yields CASSQDGTSQGYEQYF. The chain carries TRBV4-2 and TRBJ2-7; 9 positions match TRBD2. In germline, CDR1 is LGHNA, CDR2 YNFKEQ. The V and J ends lost 0 bases and 4 bases, in that order; junction bases with no gene match: 7. The CDR3 length is 16 residues.

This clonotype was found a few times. The CDR3 coding sequence is TGCAGTGTGAGTCGTCATTCAGGCGAAAAACTGTTTTTT. Amino acid sequence: CSVSRHSGEKLFF. V gene TRBV20-1 combines with J gene TRBJ1-4; no clear D. The V end lost 7 bases, the J end lost 8 bases, and 17 bases lay between the germline ends. Germline V gene sequence: CDR1 DFQATT, CDR2 SNEGSKA (reference sequence). The CDR3 is made up of 13 amino acids.

As DNA, the CDR3 is TGTGCCAGCAGCCCTTATGCCGGGACGGGGAATCAGCCCCAGCATTTT. Protein sequence: CASSPYAGTGNQPQHF. This chain uses TRBV7-9 with TRBJ1-5; weak D call: TRBD1 (5 bases). From germline, CDR1 is SEHNR and CDR2 FQNEAQ (reference sequence). The CDR3 has 16 residues. Trimming removed 5 bases at V and 4 bases at J, with 18 bases between.

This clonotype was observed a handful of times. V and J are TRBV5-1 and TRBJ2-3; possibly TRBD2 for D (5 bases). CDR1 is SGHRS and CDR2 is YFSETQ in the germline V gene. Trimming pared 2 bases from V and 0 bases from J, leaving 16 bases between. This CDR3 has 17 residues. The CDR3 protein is CASSFLARDSSTDTQYF. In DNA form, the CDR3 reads TGCGCCAGCAGCTTTCTCGCCCGGGATAGTAGCACAGATACGCAGTATTTT.

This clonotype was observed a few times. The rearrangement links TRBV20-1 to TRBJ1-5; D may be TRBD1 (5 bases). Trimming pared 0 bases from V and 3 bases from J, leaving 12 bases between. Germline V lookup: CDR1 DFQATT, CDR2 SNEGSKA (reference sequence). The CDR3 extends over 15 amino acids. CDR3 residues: CSAREGRWDNQPQHF. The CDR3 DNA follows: TGCAGTGCTAGAGAGGGGCGATGGGACAATCAGCCCCAGCATTTT.

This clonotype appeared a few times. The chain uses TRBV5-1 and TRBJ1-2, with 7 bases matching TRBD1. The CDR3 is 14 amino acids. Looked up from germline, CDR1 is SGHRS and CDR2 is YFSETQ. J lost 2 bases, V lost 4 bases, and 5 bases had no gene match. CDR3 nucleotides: TGCGCCAGCAGCCCGGGACAGACGAACTATGGCTACACCTTC. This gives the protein CASSPGQTNYGYTF.

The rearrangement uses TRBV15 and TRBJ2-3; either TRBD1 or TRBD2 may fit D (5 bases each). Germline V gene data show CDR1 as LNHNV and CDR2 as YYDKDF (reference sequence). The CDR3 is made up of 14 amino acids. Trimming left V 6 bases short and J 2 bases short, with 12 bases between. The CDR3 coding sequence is TGTGCCACCAGACCCGGGGCCGACACAGATACGCAGTATTTT. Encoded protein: CATRPGADTDTQYF. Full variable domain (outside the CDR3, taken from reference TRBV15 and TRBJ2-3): DAMVIQNPRYQVTQFGKPVTLSCSQTLNHNVMYWYQQKSSQAPKLLFHYYDKDFNNEADTPDNFQSRRPNTSFCFLDIRSPGLGDTAMYLCATRPGADTDTQYFGPGTRLTVL.

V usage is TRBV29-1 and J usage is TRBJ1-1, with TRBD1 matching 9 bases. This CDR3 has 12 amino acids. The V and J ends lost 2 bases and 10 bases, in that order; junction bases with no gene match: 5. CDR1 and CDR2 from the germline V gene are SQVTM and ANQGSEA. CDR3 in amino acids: CSVEPQGARAFF. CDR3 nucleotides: TGCAGCGTTGAACCACAGGGGGCACGAGCTTTCTTT. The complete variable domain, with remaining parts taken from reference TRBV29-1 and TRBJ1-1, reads SAVISQKPSRDICQRGTSLTIQCQVDSQVTMMFWYRQQPGQSLTLIATANQGSEATYESGFVIDKFPISRPNLTFSTLTVSNMSPEDSSIYLCSVEPQGARAFFGQGTRLTVV.